The clone carrying this TCR beta chain has ten or more counts. Reasons for excluding patients were uncontrolled infection, other autoimmune disease, pregnancy or lactation. This record belongs to a study of T cells in Graves' hyperthyroidism and ophthalmopathy. This CDR3 region has 16 residues. Trimming shortened V by 0 bases and J by 0 bases, and 10 bases separated the two germline ends. Germline CDR1 and CDR2: SGHRS and YFSETQ. The source material, RNA transcripts, was used to amplify TCR beta CDR3 regions. TCR CDR3 regions were first amplified by RT-PCR with HTBI primers. Each CDR3 protein gets one entry after TCRdb re-called the multiplex PCR reads with MiXCR. The table includes some 350,000 distinct CDR3 sequences, over 12% detected once.

The sample consisted of blood. The chain is built from TRBV5-1 and TRBJ1-3; no clear D gene. The sequence was obtained from a woman between 55 and 75 years old with Graves' ophthalmopathy. CDR3 in amino acids: CASSLDPLGSGNTIYF. The CDR3 DNA follows: TGCGCCAGCAGCTTGGACCCACTGGGCTCTGGAAACACCATATATTTT.